A single sample gave rise to the 9 T cell receptor beta chains below, sequenced in a study of blood T cell repertoires in COVID-19. Data came from immunoSEQ multiplex PCR; TCRdb stores just in-frame clones and leaves some out. The sample has approximately 220,000 clones; about four fifths are singletons. Material for sequencing was PBMCs or T cells enriched from blood (not recorded which). These receptors all stem from a middle-aged woman who had recovered from COVID-19.

This chain uses TRBV5-4 with TRBJ1-2; unclear D gene. The germline gives CDR1 SGHNT, CDR2 YYREEE (reference sequence). V lost 4 bases, J lost 0 bases, and 10 bases lay in between. CDR3 length equals 14 residues. The DNA for the CDR3 is TGTGCCAGCAGCCCCTCTACCCCTAACTATGGCTACACCTTC. Translating gives CASSPSTPNYGYTF.

This clone was picked up many times. Other DNA sequences in this sample translate to the same CDR3. The CDR3: CAWSNRGNQPQHF. The CDR3 DNA reads as TGTGCCTGGAGCAACAGGGGCAATCAGCCCCAGCATTTT. The genes are TRBV30 and TRBJ1-5, with D possibly TRBD1 on 6 matching bases. The CDR3 has 13 residues. V was pared by 3 bases and J by 2 bases, with 8 bases between. Germline V gene sequence: CDR1 GTSNPN, CDR2 SVGIG (reference sequence).

V usage is TRBV12-3 or TRBV12-4 and J usage is TRBJ1-2, with 8 bases fitting TRBD1. The CDR3 is 13 amino acids. V lost 5 bases and J lost 7; bases outside the gene matches: 6. CDR3 coding DNA: TGTGCCAGCAGTCCCGGGACAGGAGCTGGCTACACCTTC. Its translation: CASSPGTGAGYTF.

The table lists this clone with a count of one. This chain links TRBV5-1 with TRBJ1-3; 8 nucleotides agree with TRBD1. The trim removed 3 bases at V and 0 bases at J, leaving 8 bases unmatched. Per germline, CDR1 SGHRS and CDR2 YFSETQ. The CDR3 is 17 amino acids. The CDR3 loop reads CASSSGTGPHSGNTIYF. The CDR3 region has the DNA TGCGCCAGCAGCTCCGGGACAGGACCGCACTCTGGAAACACCATATATTTT.

The chain is built from TRBV5-6 and TRBJ2-5; 9 nucleotides agree with TRBD1. Germline V gene lookup returns CDR1 SGHDT and CDR2 YYEEEE. V was clipped by 4 bases and J by 3 bases; unmatched bases: 4. This CDR3 region has 14 residues. CDR3 coding DNA: TGTGCCAGCAGCCTTTGGGACAGGGAAGAGACCCAGTACTTC. Translating it yields CASSLWDREETQYF. The whole variable domain, filled in from reference TRBV5-6 and TRBJ2-5, reads DAGVTQSPTHLIKTRGQQVTLRCSPKSGHDTVSWYQQALGQGPQFIFQYYEEEERQRGNFPDRFSGHQFPNYSSELNVNALLLGDSALYLCASSLWDREETQYFGPGTRLLVL.

The chain recombines TRBV27 with TRBJ1-6; D is possibly TRBD1 (5 bases). Trimming removed 2 bases from V and 8 bases from J, with 16 bases in between. The CDR3 totals 16 residues. From germline, CDR1 is MNHEY and CDR2 SMNVEV (reference sequence). The CDR3 nucleotides read TGTGCCAGCAGTTTAATGCCCAGGGACTTGGATTCACCCCTCCACTTT. Amino acid sequence: CASSLMPRDLDSPLHF.

This clone has a single count. The chain joins TRBV29-1 to TRBJ1-4; TRBD1 matches 8 bases. This CDR3 is built from 13 residues. Germline lookup yields CDR1 SQVTM and CDR2 ANQGSEA. Trimming at V came to 6 bases and at J to 7 bases, leaving 7 bases not matched to a gene. CDR3 DNA sequence: TGCAGCGTCGCCAGGGGGCGCGGTGAAAAACTGTTTTTT. Translating gives CSVARGRGEKLFF.

The rearrangement links TRBV15 to TRBJ1-1; D possibly corresponds to TRBD1 (5 bases). The V and J ends lost 3 bases and 7 bases respectively, with 12 bases between them. The CDR3 is 13 residues long. CDR1 and CDR2 from the germline V gene are LNHNV and YYDKDF (reference sequence). CDR3 region: CATSSRGELEAFF. CDR3 sequence (DNA): TGTGCCACCAGCAGTCGGGGGGAACTTGAAGCTTTCTTT.

The V and J genes are TRBV19 and TRBJ1-5, with D possibly TRBD1 on 6 matching bases. The CDR3 contains 14 residues. Trimming took off 6 bases at V and 2 bases at J, with 11 bases between the two ends. Per the germline V gene, CDR1 is LNHDA and CDR2 is SQIVND (reference sequence). CDR3 sequence (DNA): TGTGCCAGTAGGGAGTGGACAGGCAATCAGCCCCAGCATTTT. Its translation: CASREWTGNQPQHF.